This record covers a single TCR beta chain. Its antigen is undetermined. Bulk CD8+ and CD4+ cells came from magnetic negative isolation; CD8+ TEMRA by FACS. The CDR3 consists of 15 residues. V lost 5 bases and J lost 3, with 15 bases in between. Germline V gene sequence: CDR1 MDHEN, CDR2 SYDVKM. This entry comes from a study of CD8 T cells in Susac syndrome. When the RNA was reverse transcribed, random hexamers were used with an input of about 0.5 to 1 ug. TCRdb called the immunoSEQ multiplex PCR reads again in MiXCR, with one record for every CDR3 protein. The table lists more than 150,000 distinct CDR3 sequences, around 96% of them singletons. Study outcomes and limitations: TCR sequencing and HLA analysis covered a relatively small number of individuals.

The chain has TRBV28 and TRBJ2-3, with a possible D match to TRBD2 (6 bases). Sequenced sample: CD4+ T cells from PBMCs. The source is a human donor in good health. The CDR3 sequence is CASSAPGAGTDTQYF. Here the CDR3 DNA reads TGTGCCAGCAGTGCCCCGGGAGCTGGGACAGATACGCAGTATTTT.